A single sample gave rise to the 2 T cell receptor beta chains below, sequenced in a study of T cell responses to AZD1222 COVID-19 vaccine (dated by TCRdb to the early 2020s). The library was prepared using the immunoSEQ multiplex PCR assay. Drawn from immuneACCESS, this table holds only the in-frame rearrangements with V and J called that TCRdb kept. Clones are partly lost; checked studies trace under half to an unresolved V gene and leave the rest unexplained. For this sample there are approximately 100,000 clones; about 89% appear just once. Together, the top ten hold 4.5% of the sample. The time point label here, explained by the study, means: baseline before first vaccination. Sequencing used peripheral blood, obtained on day 0 of AZD1222 vaccination. All receptors derive from an adult in good health.

This clone has a single count. The rearrangement joins TRBV5-6 to TRBJ2-7, with D unclear. V gave up 3 bases and J gave up 1 base, with 8 bases separating them. Germline values: CDR1 SGHDT, CDR2 YYEEEE. The CDR3 length is 13 residues. The CDR3 DNA reads TGTGCCAGCAGCTCGACCCCGTCCTACGAGCAGTACTTC. Its translation: CASSSTPSYEQYF.

The chain carries TRBV5-4 and TRBJ1-4; perhaps TRBD1 as D (5 bases). CDR1 is SGHNT, CDR2 YYREEE, per germline (reference sequence). The V and J ends lost 0 bases and 0 bases respectively, with 6 bases between them. CDR3 length equals 15 residues. This CDR3 reads CASSLEGATNEKLFF. CDR3 bases: TGTGCCAGCAGCTTGGAAGGGGCAACTAATGAAAAACTGTTTTTT.